The table lists the clone carrying this TCR beta chain with a count of one. This entry comes from a study of blood T cell repertoires in COVID-19. The wider study: Donors in the United States, Italy and Spain gave samples during acute or convalescent COVID-19. T cells, B-cell-depleted T cells, or PBMCs supplied cDNA or gDNA.

Germline CDR1 is LNHDA and CDR2 is SQIVND (reference sequence). The CDR3 spans 14 residues. With 5 bases clipped from V and 7 bases from J, the junction kept 3 bases outside the gene matches. In the original analysis: Amplifying reference gene primers gave estimates of nucleated cell counts. Only in-frame clones appear in the TCRdb table, and some are missing; sequencing was by immunoSEQ multiplex PCR. The V and J calls and the clone size are those of that table, but D and trimming were determined from the DNA. The sample includes about 67,000 clones, roughly 89% of them seen just once. The chain couples TRBV19 to TRBJ1-6; 9 positions match TRBD1. The specimen sequenced was peripheral blood. The receptor comes from a woman over 75 with acute or convalescent COVID-19. CDR3 region: CASSSGTGNSPLHF. DNA of the CDR3: TGTGCCAGTAGTTCCGGGACAGGGAATTCACCCCTCCACTTT.